This note documents a single T cell receptor (beta chain) sequence. This CDR3 is built from 13 residues. CDR1 and CDR2 from the germline V gene are LNHNV and YYDKDF (reference sequence). V was trimmed by 6 bases and J by 0 bases, leaving 6 bases between them. This sample stems from a study of CD8 T cells in Susac syndrome. The RNA, roughly 0.5 to 1 ug, was put through reverse transcription using random hexamers. Via MiXCR, TCRdb re-called the immunoSEQ multiplex PCR reads, giving one row per CDR3 protein. The sample has some 200,000 distinct CDR3 sequences, approximately 90% seen once. The sequencing input was CD8+ T cells from PBMCs. This sequence was found in a human donor with multiple sclerosis. V gene TRBV15 combines with J gene TRBJ1-5, with D hard to call. The CDR3 DNA sequence: TGTGCCACCAGAGATTATAGCAATCAGCCCCAGCATTTT. It codes for CATRDYSNQPQHF.